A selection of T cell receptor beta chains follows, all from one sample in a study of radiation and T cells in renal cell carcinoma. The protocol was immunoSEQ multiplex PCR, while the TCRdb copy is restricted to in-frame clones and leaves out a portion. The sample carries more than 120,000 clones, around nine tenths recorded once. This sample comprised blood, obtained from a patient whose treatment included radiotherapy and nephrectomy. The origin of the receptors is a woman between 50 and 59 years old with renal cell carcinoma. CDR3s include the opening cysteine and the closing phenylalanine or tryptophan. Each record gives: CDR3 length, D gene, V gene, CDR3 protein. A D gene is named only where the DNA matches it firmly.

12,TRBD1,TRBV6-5,CASSYAGGAAFF
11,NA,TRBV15,CATSRKETQYF
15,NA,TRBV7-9,CASSLVTGPTGELFF
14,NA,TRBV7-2,CASSSGIFQETQYF
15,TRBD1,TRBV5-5,CASSLTGQGVYGYTF
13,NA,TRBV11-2,CASSLIQNQPQHF
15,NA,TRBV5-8,CASSPEVNRFYEQYF
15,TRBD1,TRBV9,CASSPQGVGGYEQYF
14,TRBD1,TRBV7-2,CASSSGQTRDEQYF
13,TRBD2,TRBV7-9,CASSFLGGYEQYF
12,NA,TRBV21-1,CASSPPGQPQHF
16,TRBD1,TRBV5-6,CASNEKGTGDSYEQYF
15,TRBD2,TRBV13,CASSQGTSGTDTQYF
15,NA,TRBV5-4,CASSLESQPRETQYF
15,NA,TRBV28,CASSFNTGFGAEAFF
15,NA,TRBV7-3,CASSPIGEREETQYF
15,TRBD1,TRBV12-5,CASGLGSDRGETQYF
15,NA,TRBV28,CASSFPPAAQETQYF
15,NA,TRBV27,CASSPIRTANEKLFF
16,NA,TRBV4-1,CASSQDKYRVNYGYTF
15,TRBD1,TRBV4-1,CASSLGGPSTDTQYF
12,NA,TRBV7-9,CASSLDLYEQYF
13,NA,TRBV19,CASSIGGNNEQFF
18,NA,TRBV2,CASSDQSFGTQGANVLTF
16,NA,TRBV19,CASTRDGKSMNTEAFF
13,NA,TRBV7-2,CASSLETVAEAFF
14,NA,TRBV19,CASSVRSFRETQYF
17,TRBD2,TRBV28,CASSAPLLAGPTYEQYF
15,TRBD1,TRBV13,CASSPRQGARETQYF
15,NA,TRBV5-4,CASSSGGLSTDTQYF
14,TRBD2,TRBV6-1,CASSGLAGRDTQYF
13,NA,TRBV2,CASSARGDQPQHF
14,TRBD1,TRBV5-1,CASSSGTDLYEQYF
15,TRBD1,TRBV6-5,CASSLDRPSGNTIYF
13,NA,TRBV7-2,CASSTRQNQPQHF
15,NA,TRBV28,CASSLDTRSGYEQYF
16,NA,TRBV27,CASSHRQARRGDTQYF
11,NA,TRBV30,CAWTELYGYTF
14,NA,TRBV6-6,CASGRGRTNEKLFF
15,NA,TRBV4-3,CASSQAASAKNIQYF